What follows are 5 T cell receptor beta chains derived from one specimen sequenced in a study of T cell changes during pregnancy in multiple sclerosis. Measured with immunoSEQ multiplex PCR; TCRdb has only the in-frame clones, and not every one. The sample lists roughly 100,000 clones; roughly nine tenths were seen once. The specimen was peripheral blood, collected after pregnancy. These receptors were taken from a female donor with multiple sclerosis, enrolled in a pregnancy study.

The chain joins TRBV4-1 to TRBJ1-3, with D possibly TRBD1 on 5 matching bases. The CDR3 runs to 16 residues. Germline assignment: CDR1 MGHRA and CDR2 YSYEKL. V lost 3 bases and J lost 0, with 12 bases in between. The CDR3 DNA sequence: TGCGCCAGCAGCCATCCCGGGGGAAGCTCTGGAAACACCATATATTTT. Translated, it gives CASSHPGGSSGNTIYF.

The CDR3 here is CASSRTATNEKLFF. The CDR3 nucleotides read TGTGCCAGTAGTAGAACAGCAACTAATGAAAAACTGTTTTTT. This chain joins TRBV19 and TRBJ1-4; D gene unclear. Trimming left V 4 bases short and J 0 bases short, with 6 bases between. CDR1 is LNHDA and CDR2 is SQIVND in the germline V gene (reference sequence). The CDR3 runs 14 residues.

This sequence joins TRBV29-1 and TRBJ2-5; tentative D call: TRBD1 (6 bases). The CDR3 is made up of 13 amino acids. V gave up 7 bases and J gave up 5 bases, with 17 bases separating them. Per germline, CDR1 SQVTM and CDR2 ANQGSEA. The CDR3 region is CSGYLQGGETQYF. For the CDR3, the DNA is TGCAGCGGATACCTACAGGGTGGGGAGACCCAGTACTTC.

The rearrangement uses TRBV6-4 and TRBJ2-2; the match to TRBD2 covers 9 bases. Germline CDR1 reads MRHNA; CDR2 reads SNTAGT. With V trimmed by 6 bases and J by 4 bases, 9 bases remained unmatched. The CDR3 covers 16 residues. The CDR3 bases are TGTGCCAGCAGGGCTTTAGCGGGAGAGGGCACCGGGGAGCTGTTTTTT. Encoded protein: CASRALAGEGTGELFF.

CDR3 sequence reads: CASSPWPADEQYF. The CDR3 DNA follows: TGTGCCAGCAGCCCCTGGCCCGCGGACGAGCAGTACTTC. This chain connects TRBV7-9 to TRBJ2-7; unclear D gene. The CDR3 totals 13 residues. Trimming shortened V by 5 bases and J by 5 bases, and 13 bases separated the two germline ends. The V gene's germline CDR1 is SEHNR and CDR2 FQNEAQ (reference sequence).